Here is one T cell receptor (beta chain) with its context. This receptor's antigen is unknown. Qualities for individual bases were not recorded, and no much larger clone is one base off. TCRbeta CDR3 regions were amplified from genomic DNA by means of the immunoSEQ Assay, a bias-controlled multiplex PCR. The published analysis was carried out like this. Nucleated cell counts per sample were estimated from amplification of reference gene primers within the assay. To quantify the absolute abundance of each unique TCRbeta CDR3 rearrangement, sequence reads were collapsed and filtered. Productive Simpson clonality was computed per sample as the square root of Simpson's diversity index over productive rearrangements. TCRdb holds this immuneACCESS table with in-frame rearrangements only. Some clones are missing; in checked studies, unresolved V genes explain under half, and the rest has no known cause. V and J calls and clone size are as listed in that table; D and trimming were resolved from the DNA. The sample table holds hundreds of thousands of clones, of which roughly nine tenths were seen once. Approximately 12% of the sample lies in the top ten.

The data are from a study of blood T cell repertoires in COVID-19 (TCRdb year 2020). Concerning the study at large: Collaborator samples came from the United States, Italy and Spain and covered acute and convalescent phases of COVID-19. The repertoires were released in a freely available public database meant as a resource for research on the immune response to SARS-CoV-2. Deeply sampled blood TCRbeta repertoires from subjects exposed to, actively infected with, or recovered from COVID-19 were included in the dataset. Samples were obtained from the ongoing ImmuneRACE study (first 160 participants) and from 1,254 subjects provided by 6 global collaborators. The prospective study material was composed of cDNA or gDNA derived from T cells, B-cell-depleted T cells, or PBMCs. Where HLA class I and class II types were available, the types were taken from metadata supplied by the sample provider, not from assay-based typing. The sample metadata nearly always contained a de-identified subject ID, COVID-19 status, age in years and sex. What the work shows at the level of the full study, not this receptor alone: How much clinical and demographic metadata was included differed by source and by participant, and the metadata was provided uncurated.

In Seattle, one collaborating source enrolled patients while the infection was active and tracked those patients longitudinally over the course of disease. The collaborating institutions used their own protocols to collect whole blood in K2EDTA tubes. For TCRbeta analysis, collaborators shipped samples as frozen whole blood, isolated PBMCs, or DNA extracted from either of those sample types. V is shortened by 5 bases, J by 0 bases, and the region joining them spans 13 bases. Counted from cysteine to phenylalanine, this CDR3 has 15 amino acids. CDR3 DNA is the only sequence kept; it has 45 bases, read in frame from the first base. From a lookup of the germline V gene (reference sequence), CDR1 and CDR2 are MNHEY and SMNVEV.

The chain employs TRBV27 and TRBJ1-1; matching of 5 bases hints at TRBD1 as the D gene. The clonotype comes from a woman aged 25 to 39 with COVID-19, enrolled during active disease. Sequencing used peripheral blood. The DNA reads TGTGCCAGCAGTCCCCTCCCGGACATGAACACTGAAGCTTTCTTT. The translation is CASSPLPDMNTEAFF.